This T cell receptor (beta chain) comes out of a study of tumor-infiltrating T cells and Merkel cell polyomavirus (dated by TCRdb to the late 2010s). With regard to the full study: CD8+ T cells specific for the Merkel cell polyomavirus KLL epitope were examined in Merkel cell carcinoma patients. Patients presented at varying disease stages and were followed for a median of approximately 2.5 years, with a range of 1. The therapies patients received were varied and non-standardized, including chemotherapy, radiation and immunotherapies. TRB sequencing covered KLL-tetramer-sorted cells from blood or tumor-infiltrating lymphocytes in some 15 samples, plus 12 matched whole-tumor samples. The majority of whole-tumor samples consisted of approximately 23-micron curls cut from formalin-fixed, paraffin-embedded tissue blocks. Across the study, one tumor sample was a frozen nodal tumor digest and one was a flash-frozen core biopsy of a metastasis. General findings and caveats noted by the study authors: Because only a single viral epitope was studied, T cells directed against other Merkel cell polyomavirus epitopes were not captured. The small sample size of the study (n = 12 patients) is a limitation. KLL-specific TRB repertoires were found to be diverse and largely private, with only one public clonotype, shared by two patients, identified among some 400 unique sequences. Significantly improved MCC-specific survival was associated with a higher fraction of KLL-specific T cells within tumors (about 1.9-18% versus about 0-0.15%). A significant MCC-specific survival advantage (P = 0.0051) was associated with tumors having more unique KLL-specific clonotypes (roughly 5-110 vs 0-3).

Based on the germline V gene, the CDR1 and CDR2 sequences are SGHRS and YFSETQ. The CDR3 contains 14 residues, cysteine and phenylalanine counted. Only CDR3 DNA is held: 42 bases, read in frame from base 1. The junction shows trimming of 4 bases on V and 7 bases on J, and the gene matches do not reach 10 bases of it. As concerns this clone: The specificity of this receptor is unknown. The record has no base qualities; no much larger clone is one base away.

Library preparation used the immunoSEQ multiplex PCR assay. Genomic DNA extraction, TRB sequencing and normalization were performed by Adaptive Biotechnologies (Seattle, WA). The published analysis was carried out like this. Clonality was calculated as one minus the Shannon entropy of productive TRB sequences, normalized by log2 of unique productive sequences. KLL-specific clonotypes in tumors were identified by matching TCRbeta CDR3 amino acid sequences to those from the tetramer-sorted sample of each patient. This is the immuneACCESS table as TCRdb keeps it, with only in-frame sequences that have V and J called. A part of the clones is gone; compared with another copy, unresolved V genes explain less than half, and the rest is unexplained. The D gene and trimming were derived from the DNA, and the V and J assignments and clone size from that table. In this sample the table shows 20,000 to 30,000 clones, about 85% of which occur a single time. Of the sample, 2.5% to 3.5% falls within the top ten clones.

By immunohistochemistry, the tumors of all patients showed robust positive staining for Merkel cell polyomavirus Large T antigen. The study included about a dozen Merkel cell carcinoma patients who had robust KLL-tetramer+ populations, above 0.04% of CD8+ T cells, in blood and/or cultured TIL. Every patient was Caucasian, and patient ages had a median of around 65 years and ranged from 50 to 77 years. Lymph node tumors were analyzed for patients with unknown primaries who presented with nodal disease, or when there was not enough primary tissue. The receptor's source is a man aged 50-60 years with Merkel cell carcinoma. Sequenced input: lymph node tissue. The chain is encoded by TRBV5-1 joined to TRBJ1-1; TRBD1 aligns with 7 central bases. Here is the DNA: TGCGCCAGCAGCCCCAGGGGGTTGGATAGTGAAGCTTTCTTT. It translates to CASSPRGLDSEAFF.